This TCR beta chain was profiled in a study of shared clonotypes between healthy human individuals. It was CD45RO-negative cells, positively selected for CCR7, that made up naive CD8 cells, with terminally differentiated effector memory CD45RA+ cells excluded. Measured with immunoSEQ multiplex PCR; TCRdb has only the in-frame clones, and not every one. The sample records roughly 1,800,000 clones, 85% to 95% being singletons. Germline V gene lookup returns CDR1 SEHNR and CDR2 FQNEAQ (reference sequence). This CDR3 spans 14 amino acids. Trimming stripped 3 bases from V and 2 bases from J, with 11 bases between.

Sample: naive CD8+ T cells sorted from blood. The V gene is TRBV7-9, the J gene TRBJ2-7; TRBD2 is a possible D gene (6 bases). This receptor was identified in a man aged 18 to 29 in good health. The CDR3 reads CASSFGGMTYEQYF. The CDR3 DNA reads TGTGCCAGCAGCTTTGGGGGGATGACCTACGAGCAGTACTTC.